This T cell receptor beta chain appears in the sequencing data of a study of memory CD4+ T cells and cytomegalovirus serostatus. The table came from immunoSEQ multiplex PCR; TCRdb's copy has only in-frame clones and leaves some out. This sample has 41,000 or so clones, with around 79% found just once. Points on this clone: Its antigen remains unidentified.

V lost 0 bases and J lost 5, with 17 bases in between. This CDR3 has 16 residues. Germline-derived CDR1 and CDR2 are SGDLS and YYNGEE. Points from the study as a whole: The CMV-associated TCR signature appears largely within the CD4+ memory repertoire.

The sort gate was single viable CD3+CD4+CD8-CD45RO+ cells for memory CD4+ T cells. The chain carries TRBV9 and TRBJ2-5; D tentatively reads TRBD1 or TRBD2 (7 bases each). The sequenced sample consisted of memory CD4+ T cells from blood. The receptor's source is an adult in good health and CMV-seronegative. The DNA for the CDR3 is TGTGCCAGCAGCGTAGAGTCAGGGGAGGGGGCTGAGACCCAGTACTTC. This translates into CASSVESGEGAETQYF.